This TCR beta chain was recorded in a study of blood T cell repertoires in COVID-19. TCRdb's table, derived via immunoSEQ multiplex PCR, lists solely in-frame clones and lacks some. Among 210,000 or so clones listed, nearly 90% were seen once. Sequenced: PBMCs or T cells enriched from blood (not recorded which). This clonotype originated in a man aged 30 to 39 who had recovered from COVID-19.

DNA for the CDR3: TGTGCCAGCAGTTCCACAGTGAACACTGAAGCTTTCTTT. It is translated as CASSSTVNTEAFF. The V call is TRBV6-5, the J call TRBJ1-1; no clear D. V was clipped by 4 bases and J by 0 bases, with 6 bases between them. The CDR3 has 13 amino acids. Germline V gene data show CDR1 as MNHEY and CDR2 as SVGAGI.